Sequencing of this TCR beta chain was carried out in a study of cytomegalovirus exposure and HLA in healthy donors. It was with 60 Vbeta and 13 Jbeta primers that the PCR ran. Sequenced by immunoSEQ multiplex PCR; TCRdb stores in-frame clones only, minus some. The profile shows around 120,000 clones, 75% to 90% of them singletons. This CDR3 has 16 amino acids. Germline V gene lookup returns CDR1 SGHTA and CDR2 FQGTGA. V lost 3 bases to trimming and J lost 4 bases, with 15 bases between them. Sequencing used PBMCs. This TCR derives from a female donor in good health and CMV-seropositive. V usage is TRBV7-3 and J usage is TRBJ2-2, with D maybe TRBD1 (5 bases). This chain's CDR3 is CASSFFEAGITGELFF. The CDR3 DNA reads TGTGCCAGCAGCTTTTTCGAAGCAGGGATCACCGGGGAGCTGTTTTTT. Complete variable domain (other parts from reference TRBV7-3 and TRBJ2-2): GAGVSQTPSNKVTEKGKYVELRCDPISGHTALYWYRQSLGQGPEFLIYFQGTGAADDSGLPNDRFFAVRPEGSVSTLKIQRTERGDSAVYLCASSFFEAGITGELFFGEGSRLTVL.